One sample yielded the 10 T cell receptor beta chains listed below, sequenced in a study of T cell responses to AZD1222 COVID-19 vaccine. Measured with immunoSEQ multiplex PCR; TCRdb has only the in-frame clones, and not every one. The table has 100,000 to 150,000 clones, more than 85% seen once. The specimen comprised peripheral blood, sampled on day 0 of AZD1222 vaccination. Source of these receptors: an adult in good health.

V gene TRBV5-1 combines with J gene TRBJ2-1; TRBD1 or TRBD2 may be the D gene (6 bases each). The germline V gene encodes CDR1 SGHRS and CDR2 YFSETQ. The length of the CDR3 is 14 residues. Trimming removed 4 bases from V and 5 bases from J, with 13 bases in between. CDR3 bases: TGCGCCAGCAGCGGGGGGCCGGAGAACAATGAGCAGTTCTTC. The encoded protein is CASSGGPENNEQFF.

This chain connects TRBV7-2 to TRBJ1-2; weak D call: TRBD1 (6 bases). The CDR3 length is 15 residues. CDR1 is SGHTA, CDR2 FQGNSA, per germline. With 4 bases removed from V and 5 bases from J, the gap between germline ends came to 17 bases. The CDR3 region is CASSSPERGGYGYTF. The CDR3 nucleotides read TGTGCCAGCAGCTCCCCGGAAAGGGGGGGGTATGGCTACACCTTC.

CDR3 coding DNA: TGTGCCTGGATCCTCGGACCTCTGTTCGGTGAGCAGTTCTTC. This gives the protein CAWILGPLFGEQFF. This chain uses TRBV30 with TRBJ2-1; D gene ambiguous. CDR1 is GTSNPN and CDR2 is SVGIG in the germline V gene (reference sequence). V was shortened by 4 bases and J by 9 bases, with 19 bases between the two germline ends. CDR3 size: 14 residues.

This sequence joins TRBV30 and TRBJ2-7, with 7 positions matching TRBD1. The CDR3 runs to 12 residues. V dropped 4 bases and J dropped 5; count of bases not matched to a gene: 5. Germline-derived CDR1 and CDR2 are GTSNPN and SVGIG (reference sequence). The CDR3 region has the DNA TGTGCCTGGAACCAGGGGGTAGACGAGCAGTACTTC. The encoded protein is CAWNQGVDEQYF. Variable domain in full (rest from reference TRBV30 and TRBJ2-7): SQTIHQWPATLVQPVGSPLSLECTVEGTSNPNLYWYRQAAGRGLQLLFYSVGIGQISSEVPQNLSASRPQDRQFILSSKKLLLSDSGFYLCAWNQGVDEQYFGPGTRLTVT.

The rearrangement uses TRBV7-2 and TRBJ2-3; a possible D gene is TRBD2 (6 bases). V was shortened by 5 bases and J by 3 bases, with 12 bases between the two germline ends. This CDR3 has 14 residues. Germline CDR1 and CDR2: SGHTA and FQGNSA. Here the CDR3 DNA reads TGTGCCAGCAGCATGCGGGGTCTAACAGATACGCAGTATTTT. This encodes CASSMRGLTDTQYF.

The rearrangement uses TRBV3-1 (or the pseudogene TRBV3-2) and TRBJ1-1; D uncertain. The CDR3 extends over 13 amino acids. Trimming shortened V by 0 bases and J by 0 bases, and 2 bases separated the two germline ends. CDR1 is LGHDT, CDR2 YNNKEL, per germline (reference sequence). The CDR3 DNA sequence: TGTGCCAGCAGCCAAGAGGTGAACACTGAAGCTTTCTTT. Protein sequence: CASSQEVNTEAFF.

V is TRBV9 and J is TRBJ2-3; TRBD2 matches at 10 bases. Germline V gene lookup returns CDR1 SGDLS and CDR2 YYNGEE. There are 16 residues in the CDR3. J gave up 0 bases and V 4 bases, and 5 bases lay outside the gene matches. The CDR3 DNA sequence: TGTGCCAGCAGCACTCAGACTAGCGGGAGCACAGATACGCAGTATTTT. As protein: CASSTQTSGSTDTQYF.

CDR3 loop: CASRRQVRAPYGYTF. In DNA, the CDR3 is TGTGCCAGCCGGCGACAGGTAAGGGCACCTTATGGCTACACCTTC. V gene TRBV2 combines with J gene TRBJ1-2; weak D call: TRBD1 (6 bases). CDR1 is SNHLY, CDR2 FYNNEI, per germline. V shed 8 bases and J shed 5 bases, with 21 bases lying between them. CDR3 size: 15 residues.

This chain uses TRBV12-3 or TRBV12-4 with TRBJ1-5; unclear D gene. The CDR3 contains 11 residues. Deletions cut 3 bases from V and 10 bases from J, with 7 bases between. CDR3 sequence (DNA): TGTGCCAGCAGTTTCCTCGGCCCCCAGCATTTT. This codes for CASSFLGPQHF.

The V and J genes are TRBV27 and TRBJ1-1; D not certain. The germline V and J ends were trimmed by 2 bases and 0 bases, with 16 bases remaining between them. CDR3 length equals 17 residues. Germline V lookup: CDR1 MNHEY, CDR2 SMNVEV (reference sequence). CDR3 sequence (DNA): TGTGCCAGCAGTTTAAGGTCCCCTGGAGTGGTGAACACTGAAGCTTTCTTT. This translates into CASSLRSPGVVNTEAFF.